This T cell receptor (beta chain) came from a study of blood T cell repertoires in COVID-19. As for the study in general: Acute-phase and convalescent COVID-19 samples originated in the United States, Italy and Spain. T cells, B-cell-depleted T cells, or PBMCs supplied cDNA or gDNA.

Per the original methods: Estimated nucleated cell counts came from reference gene primer amplification. Here immunoSEQ multiplex PCR was the method, and the copy in TCRdb shows in-frame clones only, minus some. That table supplies the V and J calls and clone size; D and trimming were determined from the DNA. The sample carries about 250,000 clones, 70% to 90% recorded once. The CDR3 length is 15 residues. CDR1 MDHEN and CDR2 SYDVKM come from the germline V gene. Trimming stripped 2 bases from V and 0 bases from J, with 8 bases between. The chain carries TRBV28 and TRBJ2-1, with D maybe TRBD2 (5 bases). The receptor's source is a man aged 18 to 29 with active or convalescent COVID-19. The source material was peripheral blood. The CDR3 sequence is CASSLPGSSYNEQFF. CDR3 in DNA: TGTGCCAGCAGTTTACCGGGAAGCTCCTACAATGAGCAGTTCTTC.